The 2 T cell receptor beta chains below come from one sample, sequenced in a study of T cell responses to AZD1222 COVID-19 vaccine. The repertoire was sequenced with immunoSEQ multiplex PCR; TCRdb's copy has only in-frame clones and lacks some. The sample has 140,000 or so clones; approximately 86% are singletons. Source: peripheral blood, taken on day 0 of AZD1222 vaccination. Receptor source: an adult in good health.

The chain employs TRBV27 and TRBJ2-3; 11 bases are a match to TRBD2. CDR3 length: 16 amino acids. CDR1 and CDR2 from the germline V gene are MNHEY and SMNVEV (reference sequence). V lost 1 base to trimming and J lost 7 bases; unmatched junction nucleotides: 7. The CDR3 loop reads CASSLFSGRDGNTQYF. In nucleotides, the CDR3 is TGTGCCAGCAGTTTATTTAGCGGGAGGGACGGTAATACGCAGTATTTT.

The chain recombines TRBV5-5 with TRBJ1-4; TRBD1 might be the D (6 bases). Germline CDR1 SGHKS, CDR2 YYEKEE (reference sequence). The germline V and J ends were trimmed by 2 bases and 7 bases, with 15 bases remaining between them. CDR3 size: 15 residues. The CDR3 DNA sequence: TGTGCCAGCAGCTTCGTAGGGGGGGTCGGTGAAAAACTGTTTTTT. Protein sequence: CASSFVGGVGEKLFF.